The clone carrying this TCR beta chain has only one observation. The antigen remains unidentified. Vbeta (60) and Jbeta (13) primers were used in the PCR. Measured with immunoSEQ multiplex PCR; TCRdb has only the in-frame clones, and not every one. The profile covers some 75,000 clones, with 60% to 85% appearing a single time and less than 6.5% taken by the ten largest. The source of the sample is a study of cytomegalovirus exposure and HLA in healthy donors. About the research overall: Previous work identified roughly 120 million unique TCR beta sequences from roughly 180 million T cells. The study's findings and limits: Beyond CMV serostatus, there was no information to go on about immune exposure. CMV antigen specificity of a few CMV-associated chains was confirmed in vitro. The authors enumerated some 160 TCR beta chains as linked to cytomegalovirus.

The CDR3 consists of 14 residues. With 5 bases clipped from V and 3 bases from J, the junction kept 5 bases outside the gene matches. Germline CDR1 is SGHTA and CDR2 is FQGTGA. The chain couples TRBV7-3 to TRBJ2-7; 9 bases are shared with TRBD1. This receptor was taken from a young man in good health and CMV-seropositive. The source material was PBMCs. CDR3 region: CASSPGQGYYEQYF. In DNA, the CDR3 is TGTGCCAGCAGCCCCGGACAGGGGTACTACGAGCAGTACTTC.